The present entry profiles one T cell receptor (beta chain) with its context. The germline CDR1 and CDR2 sequences are LGHDT and YNNKEL (reference sequence). This CDR3 is 14 amino acids long. Unmatched junction bases numbered 7, after V lost 4 bases and J lost 7 bases. This sample is drawn from a study of blood T cell repertoires in COVID-19. Whole-study context: Donors in the United States, Italy and Spain gave samples during acute or convalescent COVID-19. In each case, the material was cDNA or gDNA derived from T cells, B-cell-depleted T cells, or PBMCs.

The protocol was immunoSEQ multiplex PCR, while the TCRdb copy is restricted to in-frame clones and leaves out a portion. The table includes under 150,000 clones, over 85% detected once. It was during active infection that Seattle patients were enrolled and then longitudinally followed. This chain joins TRBV3-1 (or the pseudogene TRBV3-2) and TRBJ1-5; 7 bases are a match to TRBD1. The specimen sequenced was peripheral blood. The receptor was isolated from a man aged 55 to 70 with COVID-19, enrolled during active disease. The CDR3 here is CASSPRQGTQPQHF. In DNA, the CDR3 is TGTGCCAGCAGCCCGCGACAGGGAACCCAGCCCCAGCATTTT.